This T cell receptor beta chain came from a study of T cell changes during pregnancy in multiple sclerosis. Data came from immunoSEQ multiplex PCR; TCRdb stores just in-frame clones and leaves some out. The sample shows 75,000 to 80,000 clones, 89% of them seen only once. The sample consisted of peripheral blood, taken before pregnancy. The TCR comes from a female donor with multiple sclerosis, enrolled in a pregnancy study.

This chain's CDR3 is CASSGDRGYYEQYF. In DNA, the CDR3 is TGTGCCAGTAGTGGGGACAGGGGTTACTACGAGCAGTACTTC. This rearrangement joins TRBV19 to TRBJ2-7, with TRBD1 identical over 10 bases. CDR1 is LNHDA, CDR2 SQIVND, per germline (reference sequence). The junction had 4 bases not matched to a gene; V was cut back by 5 bases and J by 3 bases. The CDR3 contains 14 residues.